The 14 T cell receptor beta chains in this list originate from one sample, sequenced in a study of persistence of HIV-infected CD4 T cells (TCRdb year 2020). This specimen's treatment or condition label, interpreted: suppressive antiretroviral therapy. Cells were stimulated with lysates of CMV-infected fibroblasts at roughly 10 ug/mL. Memory CD4+ T cells that did not respond, being CD40L-negative, CD69-negative and CD45RO-high, were sorted as memory populations depleted of antigen-responding cells. The immunoSEQ hsTCRB assay version 4, run in survey mode, was used to sequence TCRbeta repertoires from genomic DNA. TCRdb holds this immuneACCESS table with in-frame rearrangements only. Some clones are missing; in checked studies, unresolved V genes explain under half, and the rest has no known cause. The sample table holds roughly 30,000 clones, of which roughly four fifths were seen once. The ten largest clones capture approximately 4.6% of the sample.

Their specific antigens are unknown. Source: CD4+ T cells sorted from PBMCs after approximately 19-hour stimulation, taken from a patient who received antiretroviral therapy. The meaning of the sample's cell subset or site label: CD40L-CD69- CD45RO-high memory CD4 T cells not responding to CMV lysate. The receptors were gathered from an adult man with HIV who was CMV-seropositive.

In DNA, the CDR3 is TGCGCCAGCAGTGGCAGGGGAGAGACCCAGTACTTC. The encoded protein is CASSGRGETQYF. The chain links TRBV10-2 to TRBJ2-5; a possible D gene is TRBD1 (6 bases). The germline gives CDR1 WSHSY, CDR2 SAAADI. This CDR3 spans 12 amino acids. Trimming stripped 4 bases from V and 4 bases from J, with 7 bases between.

As concerns this clone: A junction boundary mismatches the germline segment, possibly from a read error. The genes are TRBV19 and TRBJ2-2; D remains ambiguous. CDR3 length equals 16 residues. The germline CDR1 and CDR2 sequences are LNHDA and SQIVND (reference sequence). The CDR3 sequence is CATSMSTGSDTGELFF. The CDR3 coding sequence is TGTGCCACTAGTATGAGTACTGGGTCCGACACCGGGGAGCTGTTTTTT.

The rearrangement uses TRBV5-8 and TRBJ2-7; D remains unclear. Per germline, CDR1 SGHTS and CDR2 YDEGEE. This CDR3 comprises 15 residues. V lost 3 bases, J lost 0 bases, and 13 bases lay in between. Written as DNA, the CDR3 is TGTGCCAGCAGCTCAAGACTGAGGAGCTCCTACGAGCAGTACTTC. Encoded protein: CASSSRLRSSYEQYF.

Points on this clone: The junction does not match germline at one end; this may be a read error. This chain joins TRBV7-2 and TRBJ2-1; D ambiguous. This CDR3 is built from 17 residues. Looked up from germline, CDR1 is SGHTA and CDR2 is FQGNSA. The CDR3 here is CASSLVRLLSSYNGQFF. CDR3 DNA: TGTGCCAGCAGCTTAGTTCGACTCCTGAGCTCCTACAATGGGCAGTTCTTC.

V gene TRBV15 combines with J gene TRBJ2-7, with TRBD1 as a possible D gene (6 bases). This CDR3 spans 13 amino acids. V gave up 5 bases and J gave up 5 bases, with 13 bases separating them. Germline lookup yields CDR1 LNHNV and CDR2 YYDKDF (reference sequence). CDR3 amino acids: CATSGGFENEQYF. CDR3 nucleotide sequence: TGTGCCACCAGCGGGGGCTTTGAGAACGAGCAGTACTTC.

This sequence joins TRBV4-1 and TRBJ2-7; D is unresolved. This CDR3 has 12 amino acids. Trimming removed 1 base at V and 3 bases at J, with 4 bases between. Per germline, CDR1 MGHRA and CDR2 YSYEKL. The CDR3 DNA reads as TGCGCCAGCAGCCAAGCCGGCTACGAGCAGTACTTC. Translating it yields CASSQAGYEQYF.

The rearrangement uses TRBV24-1 and TRBJ1-3, with 9 bases identical to TRBD1. CDR1 and CDR2 (germline): KGHDR, SFDVKD. V was pared by 4 bases and J by 3 bases, with 6 bases of the junction left unmatched. The CDR3 contains 16 residues. CDR3 nucleotides: TGTGCCACCAGTGACCCGGGACAGGGAGATGGAAACACCATATATTTT. Protein: CATSDPGQGDGNTIYF.

The rearrangement links TRBV1 to TRBJ2-7; whether TRBD1, the table's D call, matches the DNA was not checked. TRBV1 is a documented pseudogene. The CDR3 is 16 amino acids. CDR3 protein: CTSSQPGDRGPYEQYF. As DNA, the CDR3 is TGCACCAGCAGCCAGCCCGGCGACAGGGGGCCCTACGAGCAGTACTTC.

J is TRBJ2-2 and V is TRBV3-1 (or the pseudogene TRBV3-2); 9 bases match TRBD2. The CDR3 has 14 amino acids. Trimming took 6 bases from V and 7 from J; bases not matched to a gene: 6. Germline V gene sequence: CDR1 LGHDT, CDR2 YNNKEL (reference sequence). This chain's CDR3 is CASSSLSGGGELFF. CDR3 nucleotides: TGTGCCAGCAGTTCACTTAGCGGGGGCGGGGAGCTGTTTTTT.

This chain links TRBV4-1 with TRBJ1-4; weak D call: TRBD1 (5 bases). The CDR3 spans 18 residues. CDR1 is MGHRA and CDR2 is YSYEKL in the germline V gene. Trimming removed 0 bases at V and 3 bases at J, with 17 bases between. DNA of the CDR3: TGCGCCAGCAGCCAAGATCCGTTTAGGACGGGGGCTAATGAAAAACTGTTTTTT. It yields the protein CASSQDPFRTGANEKLFF.

This clone appeared a few times. This chain joins TRBV12-3 or TRBV12-4 and TRBJ2-7; no firm D call. Between the trimmed V and J ends, which lost 7 bases and 2 bases, there was a span of 12 bases. This CDR3 spans 13 amino acids. CDR3 DNA sequence: TGTGCCAGCACGACCCACCCCACCTACGAGCAGTACTTC. It specifies CASTTHPTYEQYF.

This chain connects TRBV21-1 to TRBJ2-3. TRBV21-1 is described as a pseudogene. There are 16 residues in the CDR3. CDR3 amino acids: CASSITGTTSTDTQYF. The DNA for the CDR3 is TGTGCCAGCAGCATTACCGGGACGACAAGCACAGATACGCAGTATTTT.

The chain carries TRBV5-1 and TRBJ2-1, with unresolved D. The V end lost 5 bases, the J end lost 3 bases, and 6 bases lay between the germline ends. The V gene's germline CDR1 is SGHRS and CDR2 YFSETQ. The CDR3 totals 12 residues. DNA of the CDR3: TGCGCCAGCAGAGCTGACTACAATGAGCAGTTCTTC. It specifies CASRADYNEQFF.

The V and J genes are TRBV29-1 and TRBJ2-2, with TRBD1 as a possible D gene (6 bases). This CDR3 is 13 amino acids long. The V end lost 2 bases, the J end lost 7 bases, and 11 bases lay between the germline ends. The germline CDR1 and CDR2 sequences are SQVTM and ANQGSEA. The CDR3 DNA reads TGCAGCGTTGAATCAGGGGTGGTCGGGGAGCTGTTTTTT. This sequence encodes CSVESGVVGELFF.